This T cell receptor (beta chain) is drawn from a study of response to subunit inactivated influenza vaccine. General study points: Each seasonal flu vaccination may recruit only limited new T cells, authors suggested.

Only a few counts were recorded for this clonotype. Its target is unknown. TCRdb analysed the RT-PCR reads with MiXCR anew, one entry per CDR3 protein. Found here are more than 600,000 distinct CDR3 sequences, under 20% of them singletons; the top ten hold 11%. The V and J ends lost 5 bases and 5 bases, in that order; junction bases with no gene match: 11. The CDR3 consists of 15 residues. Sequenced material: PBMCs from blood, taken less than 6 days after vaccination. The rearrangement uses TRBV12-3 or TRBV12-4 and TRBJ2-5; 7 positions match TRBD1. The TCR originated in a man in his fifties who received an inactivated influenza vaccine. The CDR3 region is CASSGKTGWGETQYF. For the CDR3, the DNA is TGTGCCAGCAGTGGGAAGACAGGGTGGGGGGAGACCCAGTACTTC.